This TCR beta chain was captured by sequencing in a study of T cell repertoires in cytomegalovirus infection. About the study: TCR beta signatures that were public indicated CMV infection and matching HLA type.

TCRdb passed the reads through MiXCR, listing each CDR3 protein once. The sample carries 350,000 to 500,000 distinct CDR3 sequences, roughly 31% recorded once. J lost 3 bases, V lost 4 bases, and 3 bases had no gene match. Germline lookup yields CDR1 SGHTA and CDR2 FQGNSA. This CDR3 is 13 amino acids long. General observations from the study: CMV carriers having the relevant HLA were flagged by cumulative public TCR beta family frequency. HLA-C-restricted CMV clonotypes gave the most frequent clonotype in two of eight donors.

This clonotype was observed a single time. Its antigen is not identified. A much larger clone differs from this one at a single base, so this may be a read error. The sequencing sample was made of PBMCs. The genes are TRBV7-2 and TRBJ2-7; 7 bases are shared with TRBD2. This receptor was identified in a human donor in good health (CMV status not recorded). Some clones in this sample may be carry-over from other donors' samples. The DNA for the CDR3 is TGTGCCAGCAGCTCCTCTAGCGGCTACGAGCAGTACTTC. Its protein is CASSSSSGYEQYF.